The 11 T cell receptor beta chains presented below share a single source sample, sequenced in a study of CD8+CD57+ T cells in acquired aplastic anemia. Sequenced patients had shown CD8+CD57+ cell expansion by flow cytometry. Profiles of TCR beta VDJ and CDR3 were generated from a genomic DNA template. TCRdb processed the reads anew with MiXCR; each CDR3 protein has one entry. The data contain 150,000 to 200,000 distinct CDR3 sequences, almost 50% of them singletons. The sample taken for sequencing was sorted CD4+, CD8+, or CD8+CD57+ T cells (not recorded which) from PBMCs. The receptors originated from a human donor with aplastic anemia.

Ten or more counts support this clonotype. The chain carries TRBV20-1 and TRBJ1-3, with D unclear. V lost 1 base and J 3 bases, leaving 28 bases between the germline ends. Germline V gene sequence: CDR1 DFQATT, CDR2 SNEGSKA (reference sequence). CDR3 length equals 20 residues. In DNA, the CDR3 is TGCAGTGCTAGAGCCTCTACGCCGGGGATGGACCTTTGGGGTGGAAACACCATATATTTT. It specifies CSARASTPGMDLWGGNTIYF.

CDR3 in amino acids: CAGTRGRDGGYTF. CDR3 coding DNA: TGTGCCGGCACCCGTGGCAGGGATGGTGGCTACACCTTC. This sequence joins TRBV7-9 and TRBJ1-2; TRBD1 is a possible D gene (5 bases). In germline, CDR1 is SEHNR, CDR2 FQNEAQ (reference sequence). The CDR3 consists of 13 residues. V gave up 11 bases and J gave up 7 bases, with 20 bases separating them.

In its sample, this clonotype was seen many times. The V gene is TRBV2, the J gene TRBJ2-3; no reliable D call. Germline V lookup: CDR1 SNHLY, CDR2 FYNNEI. V lost 5 bases and J lost 4, with 10 bases in between. CDR3 length: 13 residues. CDR3 DNA: TGTGCCAGCAGTCCGCAACGTCCAGATACGCAGTATTTT. It yields the protein CASSPQRPDTQYF.

This clonotype was detected ten times or more. The gene calls are TRBV7-9 and TRBJ2-1; perhaps TRBD2 as D (6 bases). The CDR3 runs to 17 residues. Germline CDR1 SEHNR, CDR2 FQNEAQ (reference sequence). V gave up 2 bases and J gave up 4 bases, with 18 bases separating them. CDR3 loop: CASSLMRGQGLYNEQFF. The CDR3 nucleotides read TGTGCCAGCAGCTTAATGCGGGGCCAGGGATTATACAATGAGCAGTTCTTC.

The chain recombines TRBV5-1 with TRBJ1-2; no definite D call. The CDR3 totals 17 residues. Germline CDR1 is SGHRS and CDR2 is YFSETQ. Trimming shortened V by 2 bases and J by 5 bases, and 22 bases separated the two germline ends. This CDR3 is CASSFLAGQSRIYGYTF. DNA of the CDR3: TGCGCCAGCAGCTTCTTGGCAGGTCAATCCCGGATTTATGGCTACACCTTC.

The gene calls are TRBV2 and TRBJ2-5; D is unclear. In germline, CDR1 is SNHLY, CDR2 FYNNEI. Deletions cut 5 bases from V and 4 bases from J, with 23 bases between. CDR3 length: 17 residues. The CDR3 region is CASSPVRVHHRGETQYF. The CDR3 nucleotides are TGTGCCAGCAGTCCAGTTAGGGTGCACCACCGAGGAGAGACCCAGTACTTC.

CDR3: CASSITGGFTGELFF. The CDR3 DNA reads as TGTGCCAGTAGTATCACAGGGGGATTCACCGGGGAGCTGTTTTTT. The chain recombines TRBV19 with TRBJ2-2; TRBD1 aligns across 8 bases. Germline trimming cut 3 bases from V and 4 bases from J; bases unmatched to any gene: 4. This CDR3 has 15 amino acids. Germline V gene data show CDR1 as LNHDA and CDR2 as SQIVND (reference sequence). The entire variable domain, with the rest obtained from reference TRBV19 and TRBJ2-2, is as follows: DGGITQSPKYLFRKEGQNVTLSCEQNLNHDAMYWYRQDPGQGLRLIYYSQIVNDFQKGDIAEGYSVSREKKESFPLTVTSAQKNPTAFYLCASSITGGFTGELFFGEGSRLTVL.

The chain is built from TRBV19 and TRBJ1-1; D remains unclear. Germline V gene data show CDR1 as LNHDA and CDR2 as SQIVND (reference sequence). The CDR3 totals 12 residues. V was clipped by 6 bases and J by 1 base, with 6 bases between them. The CDR3: CASRFRNTEAFF. Here the CDR3 DNA reads TGTGCCAGTAGGTTTAGGAACACTGAAGCTTTCTTT. Supplemented by reference TRBV19 and TRBJ1-1, the full variable domain reads DGGITQSPKYLFRKEGQNVTLSCEQNLNHDAMYWYRQDPGQGLRLIYYSQIVNDFQKGDIAEGYSVSREKKESFPLTVTSAQKNPTAFYLCASRFRNTEAFFGQGTRLTVV.

This clonotype has a count of ten or more. The chain has TRBV20-1 and TRBJ2-1; possible D gene TRBD2, 6 bases. The CDR3 sequence is 15 residues long. CDR1 is DFQATT, CDR2 SNEGSKA, per germline (reference sequence). V gave up 2 bases and J gave up 8 bases, with 19 bases separating them. The CDR3 reads CSARPPVTRGDEQFF. The CDR3 coding sequence is TGCAGTGCTAGACCACCCGTGACTAGGGGTGATGAGCAGTTCTTC.

This clonotype was picked up many times. The chain links TRBV24-1 to TRBJ1-1, with no clear D. Between the trimmed V and J ends, which lost 3 bases and 4 bases, there was a span of 5 bases. Germline CDR1 KGHDR, CDR2 SFDVKD. CDR3 length: 12 amino acids. The CDR3 DNA reads as TGTGCCACCAGTGATCTTGGCACTGAAGCTTTCTTT. As protein: CATSDLGTEAFF.

This chain links TRBV20-1 with TRBJ2-5; the D gene could be TRBD1 or TRBD2 (7 bases each). CDR1 is DFQATT, CDR2 SNEGSKA, per germline (reference sequence). The CDR3 runs to 15 residues. V lost 2 bases, J lost 5 bases, and 18 bases lay in between. The CDR3 DNA is TGCAGTGCTAGACCCCATAAAGCGGGACAGGAGACCCAGTACTTC. Translation gives CSARPHKAGQETQYF.